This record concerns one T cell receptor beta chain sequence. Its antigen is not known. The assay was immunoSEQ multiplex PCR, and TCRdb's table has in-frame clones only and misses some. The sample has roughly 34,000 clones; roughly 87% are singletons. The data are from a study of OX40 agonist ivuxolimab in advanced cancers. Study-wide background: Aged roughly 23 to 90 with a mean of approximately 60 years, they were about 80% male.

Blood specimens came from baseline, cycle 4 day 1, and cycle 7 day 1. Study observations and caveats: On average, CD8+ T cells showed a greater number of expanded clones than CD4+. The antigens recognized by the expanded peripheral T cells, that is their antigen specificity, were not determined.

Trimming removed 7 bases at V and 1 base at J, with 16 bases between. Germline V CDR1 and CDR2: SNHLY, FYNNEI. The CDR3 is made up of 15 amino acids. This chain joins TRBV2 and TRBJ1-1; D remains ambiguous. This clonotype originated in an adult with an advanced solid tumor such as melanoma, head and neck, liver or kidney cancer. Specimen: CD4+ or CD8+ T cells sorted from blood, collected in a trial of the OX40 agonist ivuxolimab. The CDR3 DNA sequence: TGTGCCAGCATCAGAAAATCTACCGGGAACACTGAAGCTTTCTTT. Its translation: CASIRKSTGNTEAFF.